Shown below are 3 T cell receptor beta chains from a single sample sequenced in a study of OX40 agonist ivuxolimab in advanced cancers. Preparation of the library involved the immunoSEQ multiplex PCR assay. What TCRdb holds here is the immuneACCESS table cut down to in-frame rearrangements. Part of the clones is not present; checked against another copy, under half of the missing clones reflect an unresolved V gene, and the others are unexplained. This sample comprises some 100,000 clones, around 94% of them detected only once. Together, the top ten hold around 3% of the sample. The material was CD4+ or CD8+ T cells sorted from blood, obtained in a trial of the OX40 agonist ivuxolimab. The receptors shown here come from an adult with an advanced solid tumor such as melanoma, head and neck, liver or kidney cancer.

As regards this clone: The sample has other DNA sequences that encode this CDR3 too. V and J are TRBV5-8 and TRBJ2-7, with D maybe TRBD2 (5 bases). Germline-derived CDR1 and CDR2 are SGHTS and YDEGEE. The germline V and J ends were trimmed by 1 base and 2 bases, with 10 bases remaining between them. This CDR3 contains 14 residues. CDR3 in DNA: TGTGCCAGCAGCTTGACCGGGGTACCCTACGAGCAGTACTTC. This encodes CASSLTGVPYEQYF.

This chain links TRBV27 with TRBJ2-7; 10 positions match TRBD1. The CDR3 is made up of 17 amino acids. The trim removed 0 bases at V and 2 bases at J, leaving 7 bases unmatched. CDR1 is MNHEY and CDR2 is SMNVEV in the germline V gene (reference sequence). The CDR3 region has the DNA TGTGCCAGCAGTTTATCGAATCGTGGGACAGGGGCCTACGAGCAGTACTTC. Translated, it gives CASSLSNRGTGAYEQYF.

CDR3 sequence: CSVWTGRANYGYTF. The CDR3, as DNA: TGCAGCGTTTGGACAGGGCGAGCTAACTATGGCTACACCTTC. The rearrangement links TRBV29-1 to TRBJ1-2; 8 bases agree with TRBD1. Per germline, CDR1 SQVTM and CDR2 ANQGSEA. This CDR3 comprises 14 residues. J was trimmed by 0 bases and V by 5 bases; bases with no gene match: 5.